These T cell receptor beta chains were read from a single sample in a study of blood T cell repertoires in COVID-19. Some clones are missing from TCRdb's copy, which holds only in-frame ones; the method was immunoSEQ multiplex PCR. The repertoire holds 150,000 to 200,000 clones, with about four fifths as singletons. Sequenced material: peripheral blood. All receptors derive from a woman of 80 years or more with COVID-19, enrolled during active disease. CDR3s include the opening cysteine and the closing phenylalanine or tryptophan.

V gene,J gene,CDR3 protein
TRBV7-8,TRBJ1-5,CASRQDRGTSQPQHF
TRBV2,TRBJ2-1,CASSEVFSNEQFF
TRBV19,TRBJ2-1,CASSMSGIHNEQFF
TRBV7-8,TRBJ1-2,CASSPPEGFGYTF
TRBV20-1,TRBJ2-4,CSASRHGAKNIQYF
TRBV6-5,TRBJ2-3,CASITSGGTDTQYF
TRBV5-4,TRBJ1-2,CASSLGGKRGYTF
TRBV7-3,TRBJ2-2,CASSPGQGLIGGELFF
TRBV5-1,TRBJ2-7,CASSLVLAGEGNEQYF
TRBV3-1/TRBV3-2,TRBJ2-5,CASSQDRRTGQETQYF
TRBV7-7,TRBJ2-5,CASSPSTTTWTQYF
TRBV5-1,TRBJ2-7,CASSPTGDEQYF
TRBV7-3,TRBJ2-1,CASSPGTGGGEQFF
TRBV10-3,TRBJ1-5,CATSEVSNQPQHF
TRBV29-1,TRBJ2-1,CSVEGQGYEQFF
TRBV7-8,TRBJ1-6,CASSLRGPSSYNSPLHF
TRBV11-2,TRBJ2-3,CASRLTGGKPTDTQYF
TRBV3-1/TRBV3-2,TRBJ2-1,CASSPRTSGGRNEQFF
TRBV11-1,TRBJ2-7,CASSPGGGRALYEQYF
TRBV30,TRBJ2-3,CAWSVGLAGLTDTQYF
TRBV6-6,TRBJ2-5,CASRYSGQGAGETQYF
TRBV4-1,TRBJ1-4,CASSRTGQNEKLFF
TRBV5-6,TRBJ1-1,CASSLSSGEEAFF
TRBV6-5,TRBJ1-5,CASDEVTGYQPQHF
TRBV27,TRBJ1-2,CAVRDSLNYTF
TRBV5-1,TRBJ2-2,CASSSPGKGNTGELFF
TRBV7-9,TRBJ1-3,CASSFTGVGNTIYF
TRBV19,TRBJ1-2,CASSTGTGGPGYTF
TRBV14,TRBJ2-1,CASSQDLGSGYNEQFF
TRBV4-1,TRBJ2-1,CASSRLAGDGHNEQFF
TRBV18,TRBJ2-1,CASSPLAGGERAYNEQFF
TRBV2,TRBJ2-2,CASSDRGYASGELFF
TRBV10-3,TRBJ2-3,CAISELGIGGGDKDTQYF
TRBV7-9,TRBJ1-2,CASSSSGQGNYGYTF
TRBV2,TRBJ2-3,CASSEASREDTQYF
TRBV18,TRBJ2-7,CASSPGRGSYEQYF
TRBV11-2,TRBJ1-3,CASTLGAGSSGNTIYF
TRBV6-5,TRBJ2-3,CASSYPASGGSDTQYF
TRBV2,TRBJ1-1,CASSDLMNTEAFF
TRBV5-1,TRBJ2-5,CASSWEAGGIQETQYF
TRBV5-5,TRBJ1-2,CASSLDQGYGYTF